The 27 T cell receptor beta chains given below trace back to one sample, sequenced in a study of T cell repertoires in ileal Crohn's disease. Produced via immunoSEQ multiplex PCR; TCRdb's table is partial and in-frame only. The sample includes 13,000 or so clones, around two thirds of them seen just once. This sample's time point: neoterminal ileum biopsy at postoperative endoscopy, about 6 months after surgery. Sequencing input: ileal tissue. Receptor source: an adult with Crohn's disease.

This rearrangement joins TRBV6-1 to TRBJ1-5; 7 bases agree with TRBD1. Germline trimming cut 7 bases from V and 4 bases from J; bases unmatched to any gene: 7. The CDR3 runs 14 residues. Germline assignment: CDR1 MNHNS and CDR2 SASEGT. CDR3 coding DNA: TGTGCCAGCATGTGGAACAGGGGAAATCAGCCCCAGCATTTT. Translation gives CASMWNRGNQPQHF.

This rearrangement joins TRBV5-1 to TRBJ1-1; D is ambiguous. Germline V lookup: CDR1 SGHRS, CDR2 YFSETQ. The CDR3 loop spans 15 amino acids. Trimming stripped 4 bases from V and 0 bases from J, with 13 bases between. The CDR3, as DNA: TGCGCCAGCAGCCCTGCAGGAGGGATGAACACTGAAGCTTTCTTT. Amino acids: CASSPAGGMNTEAFF.

The V and J genes are TRBV5-1 and TRBJ2-3, with a weak D call TRBD1 (5 bases). Trimming left V 5 bases short and J 1 base short, with 14 bases between. The CDR3 totals 15 residues. Germline assignment: CDR1 SGHRS and CDR2 YFSETQ. CDR3 in amino acids: CASSEAGQGTDTQYF. The CDR3 nucleotides are TGCGCCAGCAGTGAGGCAGGGCAGGGCACAGATACGCAGTATTTT. The variable domain in full, with the rest retrieved from reference TRBV5-1 and TRBJ2-3, is KAGVTQTPRYLIKTRGQQVTLSCSPISGHRSVSWYQQTPGQGLQFLFEYFSETQRNKGNFPGRFSGRQFSNSRSEMNVSTLELGDSALYLCASSEAGQGTDTQYFGPGTRLTVL.

The chain combines TRBV5-1 with TRBJ1-6; D may be TRBD1 (6 bases). Germline CDR1 is SGHRS and CDR2 is YFSETQ. This CDR3 contains 18 residues. V was pared by 0 bases and J by 3 bases, with 16 bases between. CDR3 amino acids: CASSLGTTTGFYNSPLHF. DNA for the CDR3: TGCGCCAGCAGCTTGGGAACAACCACAGGGTTCTATAATTCACCCCTCCACTTT.

Here the CDR3 DNA reads TGTGCAAGTCGCTCGACCGGTGTAGCAGTAGCCAAAAACATTCAGTACTTC. Translation gives CASRSTGVAVAKNIQYF. This sequence joins TRBV12-2 and TRBJ2-4; TRBD2 is the table's D call and was not checked against the DNA. TRBV12-2 is noted as a pseudogene. This CDR3 contains 17 residues.

This chain joins TRBV29-1 and TRBJ2-1; D may be TRBD2 (6 bases). The V end lost 2 bases, the J end lost 6 bases, and 14 bases lay between the germline ends. The germline gives CDR1 SQVTM, CDR2 ANQGSEA. This CDR3 is built from 14 residues. DNA of the CDR3: TGCAGCGTTGAAAGAGGGACTCCCGCCAATGAGCAGTTCTTC. Amino acid sequence: CSVERGTPANEQFF.

The CDR3 loop is CASSLGATGKSPLHF. CDR3 DNA: TGTGCCAGCAGCCTCGGAGCGACAGGGAAGTCACCCCTCCACTTT. This chain connects TRBV5-8 to TRBJ1-6; 7 positions agree with TRBD1. Germline CDR1 is SGHTS and CDR2 is YDEGEE. The CDR3 spans 15 residues. V lost 4 bases to trimming and J lost 10 bases; unmatched junction nucleotides: 11.

To note about this clone: One end of the junction does not line up with germline, which may come from a read error. The chain employs TRBV30 and TRBJ2-2; TRBD2 agrees at 7 bases. Germline V gene sequence: CDR1 GTSNPN, CDR2 SVGIG (reference sequence). The CDR3 sequence is 14 residues long. The CDR3 nucleotides read TGTGCCAGGAGAGGAGCGGGATACACCGGGGAGCTGTTTTTT. Protein product: CARRGAGYTGELFF.

The chain links TRBV9 to TRBJ1-6; D might be TRBD1 (6 bases). CDR3 length: 16 amino acids. Trimming pared 4 bases from V and 7 bases from J, leaving 18 bases between. Germline V lookup: CDR1 SGDLS, CDR2 YYNGEE. CDR3 nucleotide sequence: TGTGCCAGCAGCAGCGGTGTACAGGGTGGAAATTCACCCCTCCACTTT. It encodes CASSSGVQGGNSPLHF.

The V and J genes are TRBV2 and TRBJ1-6, with 7 bases lining up with TRBD1. The CDR3 is 14 residues long. Looked up from germline, CDR1 is SNHLY and CDR2 is FYNNEI. V dropped 5 bases and J dropped 10; count of bases not matched to a gene: 8. The CDR3 coding sequence is TGTGCCAGCAGTTCCGGGACAGAACGCTCACCCCTCCACTTT. This sequence encodes CASSSGTERSPLHF.

This clone was detected a few times. V gene TRBV21-1 combines with J gene TRBJ1-5; TRBD1 is taken as the D call from the table, unchecked against the DNA. TRBV21-1 is annotated as a pseudogene. The CDR3 length is 16 residues. DNA for the CDR3: TGTGCCAGCAGCAAAGTGATAGGGGGCGATACTCAGCCCCAGCATTTT. It specifies CASSKVIGGDTQPQHF.

The rearrangement links TRBV5-3 to TRBJ1-2, with a weak D call TRBD1 (5 bases). TRBV5-3 is given ORF status, its function remaining uncertain. Trimming cost V 0 bases and J 4 bases, with 19 bases left between them. CDR3 length: 17 residues. The chain's CDR3 is CARSLERGRMLCYGYTF. The CDR3 DNA sequence: TGTGCCAGAAGCTTGGAAAGGGGCAGGATGCTTTGCTATGGCTACACCTTC.

V and J are TRBV5-1 and TRBJ2-1, with TRBD2 as a possible D gene (7 bases). The V gene's germline CDR1 is SGHRS and CDR2 YFSETQ. The CDR3 totals 14 residues. V gave up 4 bases and J gave up 4 bases, with 12 bases separating them. CDR3 amino acids: CASSGGGPYNEQFF. The CDR3 DNA is TGCGCCAGCAGCGGCGGGGGCCCGTACAATGAGCAGTTCTTC.

The chain couples TRBV7-2 to TRBJ2-5; the D call may be TRBD1 or TRBD2 (6 bases each). Germline V gives CDR1 SGHTA, CDR2 FQGNSA. The CDR3 runs to 15 residues. With 6 bases removed from V and 1 base from J, the gap between germline ends came to 15 bases. CDR3 DNA sequence: TGTGCCAGCAGACCCCGGACGGGGGCCCAAGAGACCCAGTACTTC. Its translation: CASRPRTGAQETQYF.

The chain recombines TRBV10-3 with TRBJ1-4; D is uncertain. The CDR3 consists of 11 residues. Trimming left V 7 bases short and J 8 bases short, with 8 bases between. The V gene's germline CDR1 is ENHRY and CDR2 SYGVKD. CDR3 nucleotides: TGTGCCATCAAGGTGGGGGAAAAACTGTTTTTT. Protein: CAIKVGEKLFF.

The chain is built from TRBV5-1 and TRBJ1-6; weak D call: TRBD1 (6 bases). Germline CDR1 and CDR2: SGHRS and YFSETQ. This CDR3 has 15 amino acids. V lost 0 bases and J 9 bases, leaving 13 bases between the germline ends. The CDR3 here is CASSLGTDYSSPLHF. The CDR3 nucleotides read TGCGCCAGCAGCTTGGGGACAGATTACAGTTCACCCCTCCACTTT.

DNA for the CDR3: TGTGCCAGCAGCTTGTCGACTGGGGGCTCCTACGAGCAGTACTTC. It yields the protein CASSLSTGGSYEQYF. The V call is TRBV5-4, the J call TRBJ2-7; D may correspond to TRBD1 or TRBD2 (5 bases each). The ends were cut back, 1 base at V and 0 bases at J, with 11 bases in the middle. The germline V gene has CDR1 SGHNT and CDR2 YYREEE (reference sequence). The CDR3 has 15 amino acids.

This chain links TRBV7-3 with TRBJ2-7; possible D gene TRBD2, 5 bases. The V and J ends lost 2 bases and 2 bases respectively, with 10 bases between them. This CDR3 has 14 residues. The germline V gene has CDR1 SGHTA and CDR2 FQGTGA. The CDR3 spells CASSLGLAPYEQYF. CDR3 DNA sequence: TGTGCCAGCAGCTTAGGGTTAGCGCCCTACGAGCAGTACTTC.

The chain has TRBV7-9 and TRBJ2-4; 8 nucleotides match TRBD2. This CDR3 has 15 residues. Germline CDR1 SEHNR, CDR2 FQNEAQ (reference sequence). V shed 5 bases, J shed 6 bases, and the junction held 9 bases outside the gene matches. The CDR3 spells CASSTRGGTGNIQYF. The CDR3 DNA is TGTGCCAGCAGCACACGGGGGGGTACAGGAAACATTCAGTACTTC.

V gene TRBV19 combines with J gene TRBJ1-2; 8 bases agree with TRBD1. The CDR3 totals 15 residues. Germline CDR1 is LNHDA and CDR2 is SQIVND (reference sequence). V lost 5 bases, J lost 1 base, and 6 bases stayed unmatched. The CDR3 coding sequence is TGTGCCAGTAGTGGACAGGGAGGATTTAACTATGGCTACACCTTC. It is translated as CASSGQGGFNYGYTF.

The J gene is TRBJ1-2, the V gene TRBV19; 7 bases fit TRBD1. Germline CDR1 and CDR2: LNHDA and SQIVND (reference sequence). The CDR3 has 12 residues. Trimming cost V 9 bases and J 4 bases; bases outside gene matches: 5. The CDR3 loop is CASLGQFYGYTF. The DNA for the CDR3 is TGTGCCAGCTTGGGACAGTTCTATGGCTACACCTTC.

V is TRBV18 and J is TRBJ1-2; 7 bases align to TRBD1. This CDR3 has 14 amino acids. Germline V gene data show CDR1 as KGHSH and CDR2 as LQKENI. The J segment lost 6 bases and the V segment lost 8 bases, leaving 12 bases of the junction unmatched. The CDR3 region is CASTEGAGDHGYTF. In nucleotides, the CDR3 is TGTGCCAGCACTGAGGGGGCAGGGGACCATGGCTACACCTTC.

The chain employs TRBV13 and TRBJ1-1; no firm D call. The CDR3 is made up of 13 amino acids. CDR1 and CDR2 from the germline V gene are PRHDT and FYEKMQ (reference sequence). The ends were cut back, 8 bases at V and 1 base at J, with 11 bases in the middle. The CDR3 DNA reads as TGTGCCAGCGGACGTTGGGGGAACACTGAAGCTTTCTTT. Translation: CASGRWGNTEAFF.

CDR3 in DNA: TGTGCCAGCAGCCAACCGGACGGGAACACTGAAGCTTTCTTT. It translates to CASSQPDGNTEAFF. J is TRBJ1-1 and V is TRBV4-2; D is unresolved. The germline V gene encodes CDR1 LGHNA and CDR2 YNFKEQ. Trimming took 2 bases from V and 1 from J, leaving 8 bases between them. The CDR3 consists of 14 residues.

This clone was recorded a few times. The genes are TRBV5-6 and TRBJ1-1; tentatively, D is TRBD1 (6 bases). Germline CDR1 and CDR2: SGHDT and YYEEEE. With 1 base removed from V and 3 bases from J, the gap between germline ends came to 13 bases. The CDR3 extends over 15 amino acids. CDR3: CASSLFGTPYTEAFF. CDR3 nucleotides: TGTGCCAGCAGCTTGTTCGGGACACCATACACTGAAGCTTTCTTT.

This clone was seen only once. This rearrangement joins TRBV6-4 to TRBJ2-2; 11 bases line up with TRBD2. CDR3 size: 17 residues. Per germline, CDR1 MRHNA and CDR2 SNTAGT. V was pared by 6 bases and J by 0 bases, with 6 bases of the junction left unmatched. The CDR3 sequence: CASRSSGGPANTGELFF. The CDR3 DNA sequence: TGTGCCAGCAGATCTAGCGGGGGGCCCGCGAACACCGGGGAGCTGTTTTTT.

This clone was recorded a few times. The chain couples TRBV7-9 to TRBJ2-1; TRBD1 or TRBD2 may be the D gene (5 bases each). Germline-derived CDR1 and CDR2 are SEHNR and FQNEAQ (reference sequence). Trimming stripped 5 bases from V and 10 bases from J, with 6 bases between. The CDR3 sequence is 10 residues long. Here the CDR3 reads CASSEGEQFF. The CDR3 DNA is TGTGCCAGCAGCGAGGGGGAGCAGTTCTTC. Filled out from reference TRBV7-9 and TRBJ2-1, the complete variable domain reads DTGVSQNPRHKITKRGQNVTFRCDPISEHNRLYWYRQTLGQGPEFLTYFQNEAQLEKSRLLSDRFSAERPKGSFSTLEIQRTEQGDSAMYLCASSEGEQFFGPGTRLTVL.